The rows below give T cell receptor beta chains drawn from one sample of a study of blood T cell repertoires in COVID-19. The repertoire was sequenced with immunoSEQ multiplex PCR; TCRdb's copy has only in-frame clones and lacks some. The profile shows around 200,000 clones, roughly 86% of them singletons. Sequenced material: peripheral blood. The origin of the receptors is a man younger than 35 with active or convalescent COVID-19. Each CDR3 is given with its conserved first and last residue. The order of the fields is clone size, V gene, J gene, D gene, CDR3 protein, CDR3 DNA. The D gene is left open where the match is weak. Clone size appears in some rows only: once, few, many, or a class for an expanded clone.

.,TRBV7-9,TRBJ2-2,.,CASSLSSAGFTGELFF,TGTGCCAGCAGCCTATCATCTGCGGGATTCACCGGGGAGCTGTTTTTT
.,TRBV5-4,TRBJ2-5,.,CASSLDSNAETQYF,TGTGCCAGCAGCTTGGATAGTAACGCAGAGACCCAGTACTTC
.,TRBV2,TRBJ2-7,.,CASRIRQVYEQYF,TGTGCCAGCAGAATCAGGCAGGTGTACGAGCAGTACTTC
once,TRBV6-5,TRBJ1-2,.,CASSYSTATNYGYTF,TGTGCCAGCAGTTACTCGACAGCAACTAACTATGGCTACACCTTC
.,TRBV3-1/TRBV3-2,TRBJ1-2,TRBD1,CASSQVGPDRDYGYTF,TGTGCCAGCAGCCAAGTTGGTCCGGACAGGGATTATGGCTACACCTTC
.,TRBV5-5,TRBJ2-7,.,CASSLGQWPSYEQYF,TGTGCCAGCAGCTTGGGACAGTGGCCCTCCTACGAGCAGTACTTC
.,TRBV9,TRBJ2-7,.,CASSVGPSRFEQYF,TGTGCCAGCAGCGTGGGCCCCAGCCGCTTCGAGCAGTACTTC
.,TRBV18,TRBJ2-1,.,CASSPGPEVDRFF,TGTGCCAGCTCACCAGGGCCCGAAGTTGATCGGTTCTTC
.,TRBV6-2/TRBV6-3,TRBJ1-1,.,CASSQSRLISFF,TGTGCCAGCAGTCAGTCCCGCCTTATTTCTTTCTTT
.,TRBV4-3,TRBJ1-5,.,CASSQDQNQPQHF,TGCGCCAGCAGCCAAGACCAGAATCAGCCCCAGCATTTT
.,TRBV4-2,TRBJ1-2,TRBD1,CASSQERQGAHGYTF,TGTGCCAGCAGCCAAGAGAGGCAGGGGGCACATGGCTACACCTTC
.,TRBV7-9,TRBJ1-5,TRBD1,CASSPGTGGYQPQHF,TGTGCCAGCAGTCCCGGGACAGGGGGCTATCAGCCCCAGCATTTT
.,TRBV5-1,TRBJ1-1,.,CASSPQGPTEAFF,TGCGCCAGCAGCCCCCAGGGGCCCACTGAAGCTTTCTTT
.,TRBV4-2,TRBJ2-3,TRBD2,CASSQGVAGGRTDTQYF,TGTGCCAGCAGCCAAGGAGTAGCGGGAGGGCGCACAGATACGCAGTATTTT
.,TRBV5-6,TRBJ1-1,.,CASRRGHMNTEAFF,TGTGCCAGCAGGAGGGGACACATGAACACTGAAGCTTTCTTT
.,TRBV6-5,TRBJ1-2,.,CASSYTRSYGYGYTF,TGTGCCAGCAGTTACACCCGTTCATACGGCTATGGCTACACCTTC
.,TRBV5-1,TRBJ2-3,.,CASSLGGGLSNTQYF,TGCGCCAGCAGCTTGGGCGGGGGCCTCTCGAATACGCAGTATTTT
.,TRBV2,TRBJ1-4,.,CASSELLANEKLFF,TGTGCCAGCAGTGAATTGTTAGCTAATGAAAAACTGTTTTTT
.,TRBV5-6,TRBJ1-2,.,CASGQTNYGYTF,TGTGCCAGCGGACAGACTAACTATGGCTACACCTTC
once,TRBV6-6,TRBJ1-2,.,CASTSIGGGRYGYTF,TGTGCCAGCACCTCTATTGGCGGGGGCCGCTATGGCTACACCTTC
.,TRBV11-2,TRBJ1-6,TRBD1,CASSAWTGNNSPLHF,TGTGCCAGCAGCGCCTGGACAGGGAACAATTCACCCCTCCACTTT
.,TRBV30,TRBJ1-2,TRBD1,CACLAGGAGYGYTF,TGTGCCTGCCTCGCAGGGGGCGCGGGCTATGGCTACACCTTC
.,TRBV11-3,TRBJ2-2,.,CASSFSVPSAGTGELFF,TGTGCCAGCAGCTTTAGCGTGCCCTCAGCAGGCACCGGGGAGCTGTTTTTT
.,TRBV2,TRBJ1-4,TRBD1,CASSEQGGAGNEKLFF,TGTGCCAGCAGTGAACAGGGGGGAGCGGGTAATGAAAAACTGTTTTTT
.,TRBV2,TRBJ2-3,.,CASSRTTYSTDTQYF,TGTGCCAGCAGTCGGACAACCTATAGCACAGATACGCAGTATTTT
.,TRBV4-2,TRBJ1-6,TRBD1,CASSRDASGAGGSYNSPLHF,TGTGCCAGCAGCCGCGATGCAAGCGGAGCAGGGGGCTCCTATAATTCACCCCTCCACTTT
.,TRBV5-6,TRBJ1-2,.,CASQNVGQFGYTF,TGTGCCAGCCAAAACGTGGGCCAGTTTGGCTACACCTTC
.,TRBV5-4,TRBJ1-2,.,CASSLDGNYGYTF,TGTGCCAGCAGCTTGGACGGGAACTATGGCTACACCTTC
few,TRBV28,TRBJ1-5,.,CASSLSIGGLSQPQHF,TGTGCCAGCAGTTTAAGTATAGGGGGTCTTAGTCAGCCCCAGCATTTT